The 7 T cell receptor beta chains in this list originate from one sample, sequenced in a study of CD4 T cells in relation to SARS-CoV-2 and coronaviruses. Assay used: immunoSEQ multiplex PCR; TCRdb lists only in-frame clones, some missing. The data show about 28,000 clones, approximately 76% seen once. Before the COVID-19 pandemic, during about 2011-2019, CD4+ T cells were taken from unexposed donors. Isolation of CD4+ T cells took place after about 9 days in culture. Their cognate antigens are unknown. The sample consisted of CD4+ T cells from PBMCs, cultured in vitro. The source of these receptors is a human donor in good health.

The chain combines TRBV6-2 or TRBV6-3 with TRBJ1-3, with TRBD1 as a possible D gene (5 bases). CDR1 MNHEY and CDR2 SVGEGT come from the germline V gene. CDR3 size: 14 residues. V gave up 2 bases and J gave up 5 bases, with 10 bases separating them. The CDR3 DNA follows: TGTGCCAGCAGTTACGACAGAATGAGAAACACCATATATTTT. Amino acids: CASSYDRMRNTIYF.

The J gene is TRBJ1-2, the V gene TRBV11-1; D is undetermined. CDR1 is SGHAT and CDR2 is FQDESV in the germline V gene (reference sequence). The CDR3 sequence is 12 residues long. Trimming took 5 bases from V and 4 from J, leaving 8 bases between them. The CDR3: CASSHKTYGYTF. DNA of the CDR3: TGTGCCAGCAGCCACAAGACCTATGGCTACACCTTC.

CDR3: CASSPGGGSSYEQYF. CDR3 bases: TGTGCCAGCAGCCCAGGTGGCGGGAGCTCCTACGAGCAGTACTTC. This sequence joins TRBV7-3 and TRBJ2-7, with TRBD2 matching 7 bases. This CDR3 is built from 15 residues. Trimming cost V 5 bases and J 0 bases; bases outside gene matches: 7. Germline V CDR1 and CDR2: SGHTA, FQGTGA.

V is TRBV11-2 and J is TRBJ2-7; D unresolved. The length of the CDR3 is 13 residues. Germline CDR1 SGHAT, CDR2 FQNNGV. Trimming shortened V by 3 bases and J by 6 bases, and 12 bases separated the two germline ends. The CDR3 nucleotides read TGTGCCAGCAGCTTTTGGCAGTCAAGCGAGCAGTACTTC. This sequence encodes CASSFWQSSEQYF.

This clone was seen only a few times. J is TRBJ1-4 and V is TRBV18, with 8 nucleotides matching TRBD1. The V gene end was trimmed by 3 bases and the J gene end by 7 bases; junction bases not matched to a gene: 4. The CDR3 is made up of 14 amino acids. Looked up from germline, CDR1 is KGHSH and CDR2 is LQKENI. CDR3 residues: CASSPDRVGEKLFF. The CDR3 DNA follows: TGTGCCAGCTCACCGGACAGGGTCGGTGAAAAACTGTTTTTT.

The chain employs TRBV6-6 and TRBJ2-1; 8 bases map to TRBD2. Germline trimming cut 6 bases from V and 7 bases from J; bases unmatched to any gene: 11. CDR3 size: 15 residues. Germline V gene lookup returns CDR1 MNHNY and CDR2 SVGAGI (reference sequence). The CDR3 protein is CASRASGGRGNEQFF. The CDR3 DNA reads TGTGCCAGCAGGGCCTCGGGGGGGCGAGGGAATGAGCAGTTCTTC.

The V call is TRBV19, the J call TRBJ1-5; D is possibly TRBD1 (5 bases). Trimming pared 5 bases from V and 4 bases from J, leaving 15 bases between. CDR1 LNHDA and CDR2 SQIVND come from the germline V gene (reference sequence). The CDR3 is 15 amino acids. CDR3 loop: CASSPPGRGNQPQHF. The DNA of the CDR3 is TGTGCCAGTAGTCCCCCGGGACGGGGGAATCAGCCCCAGCATTTT.